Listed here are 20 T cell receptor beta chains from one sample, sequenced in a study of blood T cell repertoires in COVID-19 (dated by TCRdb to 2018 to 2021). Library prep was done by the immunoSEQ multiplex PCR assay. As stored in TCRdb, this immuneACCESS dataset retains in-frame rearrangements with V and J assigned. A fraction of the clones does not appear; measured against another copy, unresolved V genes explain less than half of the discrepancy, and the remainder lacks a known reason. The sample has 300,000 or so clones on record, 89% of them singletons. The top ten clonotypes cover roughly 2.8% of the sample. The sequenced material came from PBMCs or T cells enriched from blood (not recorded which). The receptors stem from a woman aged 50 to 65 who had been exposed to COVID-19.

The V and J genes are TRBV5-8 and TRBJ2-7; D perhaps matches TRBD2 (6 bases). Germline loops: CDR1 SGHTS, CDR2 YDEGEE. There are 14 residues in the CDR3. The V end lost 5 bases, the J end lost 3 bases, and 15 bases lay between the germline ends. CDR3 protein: CASRPGLHNYEQYF. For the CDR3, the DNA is TGTGCCAGCAGGCCGGGACTCCACAACTACGAGCAGTACTTC.

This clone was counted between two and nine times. The CDR3, as DNA: TGTGCCAGCAGCTTTTTTCCACCGGGACAGGGTGGTGAAAAACTGTTTTTT. Residues: CASSFFPPGQGGEKLFF. The chain is built from TRBV7-8 and TRBJ1-4; 9 nucleotides align to TRBD1. Trimming removed 3 bases from V and 7 bases from J; junction bases left unmatched: 12. The CDR3 extends over 17 amino acids. Germline CDR1 SGHVS, CDR2 FQNEAQ. The full variable domain, completed using reference TRBV7-8 and TRBJ1-4, is GAGVSQSPRYKVAKRGQDVALRCDPISGHVSLFWYQQALGQGPEFLTYFQNEAQLDKSGLPSDRFFAERPEGSVSTLKIQRTQQEDSAVYLCASSFFPPGQGGEKLFFGSGTQLSVL.

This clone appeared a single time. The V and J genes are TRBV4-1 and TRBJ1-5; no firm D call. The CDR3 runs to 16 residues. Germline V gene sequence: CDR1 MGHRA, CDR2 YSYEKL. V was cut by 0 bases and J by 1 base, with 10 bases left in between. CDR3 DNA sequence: TGCGCCAGCAGCCAAGAAGTTGGTCTAAGCAATCAGCCCCAGCATTTT. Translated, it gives CASSQEVGLSNQPQHF.

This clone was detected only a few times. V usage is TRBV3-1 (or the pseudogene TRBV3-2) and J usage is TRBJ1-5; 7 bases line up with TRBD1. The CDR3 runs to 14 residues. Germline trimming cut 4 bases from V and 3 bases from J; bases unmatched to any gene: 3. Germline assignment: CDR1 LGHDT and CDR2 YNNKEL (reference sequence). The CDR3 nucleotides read TGTGCCAGCAGCCCTGGGACAGTCAATCAGCCCCAGCATTTT. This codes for CASSPGTVNQPQHF.

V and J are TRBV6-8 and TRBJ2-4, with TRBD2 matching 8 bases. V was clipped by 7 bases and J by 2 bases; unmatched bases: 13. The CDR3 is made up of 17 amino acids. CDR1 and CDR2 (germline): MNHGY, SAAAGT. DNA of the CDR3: TGTGCCAGCACGGCCCGCCAGCGGGGGTGTACCAAAAACATTCAGTACTTC. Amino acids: CASTARQRGCTKNIQYF.

CDR3: CASSQGQEGNQPQHF. The CDR3 nucleotides read TGTGCCAGCAGCCAAGGACAGGAAGGCAATCAGCCCCAGCATTTT. J is TRBJ1-5 and V is TRBV4-2; D is perhaps TRBD1 (6 bases). This CDR3 has 15 amino acids. CDR1 is LGHNA and CDR2 is YNFKEQ in the germline V gene. V was pared by 1 base and J by 2 bases, with 9 bases between.

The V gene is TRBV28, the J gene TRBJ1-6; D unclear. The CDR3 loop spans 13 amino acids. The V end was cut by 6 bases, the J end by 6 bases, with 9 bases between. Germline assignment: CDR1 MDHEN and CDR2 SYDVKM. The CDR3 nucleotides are TGTGCCAGCAGGCGAAAAACTAATTCACCCCTCCACTTT. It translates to CASRRKTNSPLHF.

The CDR3 nucleotides are TGCAGCGAAATGGGACAGGGGGAGACCCAGTACTTC. Protein product: CSEMGQGETQYF. The V and J genes are TRBV29-1 and TRBJ2-5, with 10 bases lining up with TRBD1. The CDR3 has 12 amino acids. The germline gives CDR1 SQVTM, CDR2 ANQGSEA. Germline trimming cut 7 bases from V and 5 bases from J; bases unmatched to any gene: 4.

CDR3 sequence (DNA): TGTGCCAGCAGCCAAGTCGGGGGGTCTGGGGCCAACGTCCTGACTTTC. Residues: CASSQVGGSGANVLTF. The V and J genes are TRBV3-1 (or the pseudogene TRBV3-2) and TRBJ2-6, with TRBD2 matching over 7 bases. The CDR3 extends over 16 amino acids. CDR1 is LGHDT, CDR2 YNNKEL, per germline (reference sequence). V was pared by 1 base and J by 1 base, with 1 base of the junction left unmatched.

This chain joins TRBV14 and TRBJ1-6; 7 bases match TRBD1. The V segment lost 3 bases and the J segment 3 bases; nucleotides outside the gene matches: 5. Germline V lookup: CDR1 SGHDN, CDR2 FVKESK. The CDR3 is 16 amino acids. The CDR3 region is CASSHIQGGYNSPLHF. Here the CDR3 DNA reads TGTGCCAGCAGCCACATCCAGGGGGGCTATAATTCACCCCTCCACTTT.

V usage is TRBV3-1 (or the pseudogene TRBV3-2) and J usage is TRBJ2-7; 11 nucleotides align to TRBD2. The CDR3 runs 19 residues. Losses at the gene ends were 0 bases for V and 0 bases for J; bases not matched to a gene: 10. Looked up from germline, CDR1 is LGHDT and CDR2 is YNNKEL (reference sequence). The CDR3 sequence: CASSQDGLAGGSSSYEQYF. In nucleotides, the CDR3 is TGTGCCAGCAGCCAAGATGGGCTAGCGGGGGGCTCCAGCTCCTACGAGCAGTACTTC.

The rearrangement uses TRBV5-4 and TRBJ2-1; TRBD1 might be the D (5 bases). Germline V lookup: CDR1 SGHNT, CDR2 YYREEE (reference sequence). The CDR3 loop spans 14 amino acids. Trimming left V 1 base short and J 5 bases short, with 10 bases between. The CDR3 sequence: CASSLRGFDNEQFF. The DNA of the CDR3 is TGTGCCAGCAGCTTGAGGGGTTTTGACAATGAGCAGTTCTTC.

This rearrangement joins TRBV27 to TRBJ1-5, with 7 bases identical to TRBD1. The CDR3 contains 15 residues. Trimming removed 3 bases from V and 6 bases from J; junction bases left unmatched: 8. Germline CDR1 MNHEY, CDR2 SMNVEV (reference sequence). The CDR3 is CASSFSSAGGQPQHF. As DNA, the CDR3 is TGTGCCAGCAGTTTCAGTTCGGCAGGGGGTCAGCCCCAGCATTTT.

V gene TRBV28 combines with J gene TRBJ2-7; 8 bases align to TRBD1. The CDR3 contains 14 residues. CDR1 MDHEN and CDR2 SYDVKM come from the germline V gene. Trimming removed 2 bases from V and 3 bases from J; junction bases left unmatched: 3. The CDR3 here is CASSLGQGYYEQYF. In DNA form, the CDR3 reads TGTGCCAGCAGTTTAGGACAGGGCTACTACGAGCAGTACTTC. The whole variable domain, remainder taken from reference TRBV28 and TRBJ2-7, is DVKVTQSSRYLVKRTGEKVFLECVQDMDHENMFWYRQDPGLGLRLIYFSYDVKMKEKGDIPEGYSVSREKKERFSLILESASTNQTSMYLCASSLGQGYYEQYFGPGTRLTVT.

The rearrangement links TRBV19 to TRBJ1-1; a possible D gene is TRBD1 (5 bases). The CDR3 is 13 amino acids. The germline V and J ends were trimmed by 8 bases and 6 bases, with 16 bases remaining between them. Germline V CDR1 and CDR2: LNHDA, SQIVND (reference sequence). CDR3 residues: CASAAGIGSEAFF. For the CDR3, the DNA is TGTGCCAGTGCTGCAGGGATCGGATCTGAAGCTTTCTTT.

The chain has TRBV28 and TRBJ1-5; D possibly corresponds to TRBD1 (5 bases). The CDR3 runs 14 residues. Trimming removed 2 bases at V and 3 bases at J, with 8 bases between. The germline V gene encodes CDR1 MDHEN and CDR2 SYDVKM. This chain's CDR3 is CASSLQGFNQPQHF. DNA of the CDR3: TGTGCCAGCAGTTTACAGGGTTTCAATCAGCCCCAGCATTTT.

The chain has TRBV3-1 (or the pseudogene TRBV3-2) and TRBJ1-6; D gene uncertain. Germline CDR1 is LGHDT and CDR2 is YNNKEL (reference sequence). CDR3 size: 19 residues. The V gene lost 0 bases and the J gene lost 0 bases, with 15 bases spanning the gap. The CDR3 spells CASSQESTAQTSYNSPLHF. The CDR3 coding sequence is TGTGCCAGCAGCCAAGAGTCAACAGCCCAGACCTCCTATAATTCACCCCTCCACTTT.

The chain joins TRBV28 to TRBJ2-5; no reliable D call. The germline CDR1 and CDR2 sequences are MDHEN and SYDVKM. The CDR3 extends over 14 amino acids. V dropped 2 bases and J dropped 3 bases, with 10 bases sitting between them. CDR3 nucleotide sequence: TGTGCCAGCAGTTTAGTCCCCAAAAAAGAGACCCAGTACTTC. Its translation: CASSLVPKKETQYF.

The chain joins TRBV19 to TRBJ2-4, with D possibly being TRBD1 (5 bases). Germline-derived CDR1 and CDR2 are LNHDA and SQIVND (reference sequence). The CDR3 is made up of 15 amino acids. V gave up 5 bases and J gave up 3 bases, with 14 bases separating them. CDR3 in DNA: TGTGCCAGTAGTCTTCTTGACAGATTCAAAAACATTCAGTACTTC. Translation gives CASSLLDRFKNIQYF.

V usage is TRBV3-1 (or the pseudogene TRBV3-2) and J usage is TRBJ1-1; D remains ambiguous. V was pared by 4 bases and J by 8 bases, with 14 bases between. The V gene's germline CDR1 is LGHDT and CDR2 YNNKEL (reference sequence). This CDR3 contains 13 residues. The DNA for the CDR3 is TGTGCCAGCAGCCCCTTCGTGGCCAGAGAAGCTTTCTTT. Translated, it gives CASSPFVAREAFF.